The clone carrying this TCR beta chain was detected ten times or more. This record comes from a study of Graves' ophthalmopathy and Graves' hyperthyroidism. For repertoire sequencing, the TCR beta CDR3 regions were amplified from RNA transcripts. The first-round RT-PCR employed HTBI primers together with the Qiagen OneStep RT-PCR kit. A multiplex PCR was then performed as the second round. MiXCR, applied by TCRdb to the multiplex PCR reads, yields one record per CDR3 protein. The sample has hundreds of thousands of distinct CDR3 sequences; around 21% are singletons. Per the germline V gene, CDR1 is DFQATT and CDR2 is SNEGSKA (reference sequence). The CDR3 runs to 12 residues. V shed 4 bases, J shed 8 bases, and the junction held 6 bases outside the gene matches.

The receptor's source is a woman aged 18-29 years with stable Graves' hyperthyroidism. Sequencing was done on a sample of peripheral blood. The chain links TRBV20-1 to TRBJ1-1, with 8 bases lining up with TRBD1. The CDR3 protein is CSATEGQVEAFF. CDR3 in DNA: TGCAGTGCTACCGAGGGACAGGTCGAAGCTTTCTTT.